This T cell receptor (beta chain) was identified during a study of blood T cells in healthy people across ages. Then a second PCR, running roughly 7 to 11 cycles, was carried out with a sample-barcoded 5' primer and a J-beta primer mix. TCRdb re-derived calls from the 5' RACE reads in MiXCR, one entry per CDR3 protein. The top ten clones hold about 4% of a sample with 1.5 million to 1.8 million distinct CDR3 sequences, approximately 39% of them seen once. Germline lookup yields CDR1 SGHAT and CDR2 FQNNGV. V was shortened by 5 bases and J by 2 bases, with 16 bases between the two germline ends. This CDR3 has 15 residues. Broader study findings: Age showed a roughly linear inverse relationship with TCR beta diversity per million T cells.

Details on this clonotype: What it binds is not known.

Collection of 9.5 to 10 milliliters of peripheral blood was performed for each donor. The sequence was collected from a young woman in good health. The J gene is TRBJ2-7, the V gene TRBV11-2; D gene unclear. The sample was blood. CDR3 sequence: CASSPTPTSTYEQYF. The CDR3 nucleotides read TGTGCCAGCAGCCCAACACCCACAAGCACCTACGAGCAGTACTTC.